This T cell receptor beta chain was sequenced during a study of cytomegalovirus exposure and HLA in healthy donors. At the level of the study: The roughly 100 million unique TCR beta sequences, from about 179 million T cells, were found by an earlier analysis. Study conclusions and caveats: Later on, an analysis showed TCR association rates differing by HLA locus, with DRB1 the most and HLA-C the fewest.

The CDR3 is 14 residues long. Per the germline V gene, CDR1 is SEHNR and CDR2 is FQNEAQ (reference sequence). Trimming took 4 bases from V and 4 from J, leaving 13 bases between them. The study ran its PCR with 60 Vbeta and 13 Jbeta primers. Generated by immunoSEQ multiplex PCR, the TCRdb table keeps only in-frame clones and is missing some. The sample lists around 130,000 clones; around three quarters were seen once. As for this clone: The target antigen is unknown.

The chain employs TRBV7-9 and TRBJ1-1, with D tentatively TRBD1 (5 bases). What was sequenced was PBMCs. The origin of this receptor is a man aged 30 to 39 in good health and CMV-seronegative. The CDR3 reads CASSSSGLGTEAFF. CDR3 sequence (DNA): TGTGCCAGCAGCTCGTCAGGGTTAGGCACTGAAGCTTTCTTT.